The next 32 T cell receptor beta chains were all read from a single sample in a study of blood T cell repertoires in COVID-19. Profiling relied on immunoSEQ multiplex PCR, and the TCRdb table lists in-frame clones only, not all of them. The table lists more than 150,000 clones, 90% to 95% of them singletons. Sequencing used peripheral blood. These TCRs come from a man aged 50 to 59 with acute or convalescent COVID-19.

J is TRBJ2-7 and V is TRBV6-5; D unresolved. Per germline, CDR1 MNHEY and CDR2 SVGAGI. This CDR3 is built from 15 residues. V gave up 6 bases and J gave up 4 bases, with 19 bases separating them. In DNA, the CDR3 is TGTGCCAGCAGCGCGGAGCATTATCGGCATTACGAGCAGTACTTC. Protein: CASSAEHYRHYEQYF.

This chain joins TRBV18 and TRBJ2-1; D is uncertain. CDR3 length equals 12 residues. Trimming took off 2 bases at V and 9 bases at J, with 8 bases between the two ends. CDR1 is KGHSH, CDR2 LQKENI, per germline. CDR3 in amino acids: CASSPSPGEQFF. The CDR3 DNA reads as TGTGCCAGCTCACCAAGCCCCGGTGAGCAGTTCTTC.

The rearrangement joins TRBV27 to TRBJ2-1; 11 bases map to TRBD2. The V gene end was trimmed by 0 bases and the J gene end by 6 bases; junction bases not matched to a gene: 1. Germline CDR1 reads MNHEY; CDR2 reads SMNVEV (reference sequence). This CDR3 contains 15 residues. In DNA, the CDR3 is TGTGCCAGCAGTTTATCTAGCGGGAGGGGCAATGAGCAGTTCTTC. Encoded protein: CASSLSSGRGNEQFF.

The chain recombines TRBV6-1 with TRBJ2-4, with 10 bases aligning to TRBD1. The length of the CDR3 is 19 residues. Per the germline V gene, CDR1 is MNHNS and CDR2 is SASEGT. J lost 0 bases, V lost 1 base, and 9 bases had no gene match. DNA of the CDR3: TGTGCCAGCAGTGAAGACCGACAGGGGGCGAGCGCAGCCAAAAACATTCAGTACTTC. It encodes CASSEDRQGASAAKNIQYF.

The sample holds a few counts of this clone. V is TRBV9 and J is TRBJ2-3; D is possibly TRBD2 (6 bases). Germline CDR1 reads SGDLS; CDR2 reads YYNGEE. Trimming removed 1 base at V and 3 bases at J, with 9 bases between. The CDR3 runs 14 residues. In DNA, the CDR3 is TGTGCCAGCAGCGTATGGCGGGATACAGATACGCAGTATTTT. It yields the protein CASSVWRDTDTQYF. Full variable domain (remainder filled in from reference TRBV9 and TRBJ2-3): DSGVTQTPKHLITATGQRVTLRCSPRSGDLSVYWYQQSLDQGLQFLIQYYNGEERAKGNILERFSAQQFPDLHSELNLSSLELGDSALYFCASSVWRDTDTQYFGPGTRLTVL.

This clone was seen more than once but under ten times. The chain employs TRBV19 and TRBJ1-5, with TRBD1 as a possible D gene (5 bases). The V end was cut by 3 bases, the J end by 2 bases, with 11 bases between. Germline V gene lookup returns CDR1 LNHDA and CDR2 SQIVND (reference sequence). The length of the CDR3 is 15 residues. The CDR3 protein is CASSMTVRGNQPQHF. In nucleotides, the CDR3 is TGTGCCAGTAGTATGACAGTCCGGGGCAATCAGCCCCAGCATTTT.

The chain links TRBV5-5 to TRBJ1-6, with D possibly matching TRBD1 (5 bases). The CDR3 has 14 residues. Trimming took off 2 bases at V and 5 bases at J, with 8 bases between the two ends. CDR1 is SGHKS, CDR2 YYEKEE, per germline (reference sequence). The CDR3 loop is CASSFRVDNSPLHF. The CDR3 DNA reads as TGTGCCAGCAGCTTCAGGGTAGATAATTCACCCCTCCACTTT. The full variable domain, with the rest looked up from reference TRBV5-5 and TRBJ1-6, is DAGVTQSPTHLIKTRGQQVTLRCSPISGHKSVSWYQQVLGQGPQFIFQYYEKEERGRGNFPDRFSARQFPNYSSELNVNALLLGDSALYLCASSFRVDNSPLHFGNGTRLTVT.

This clone has a single count. The chain couples TRBV18 to TRBJ2-7; no firm D call. From germline, CDR1 is KGHSH and CDR2 LQKENI. The CDR3 has 15 amino acids. Trimming cost V 1 base and J 3 bases, with 13 bases left between them. The CDR3 coding sequence is TGTGCCAGCTCACCACTTTCCGGTACCCACTACGAGCAGTACTTC. Translating gives CASSPLSGTHYEQYF.

This clone has only one observation. The chain joins TRBV15 to TRBJ2-5, with 7 bases fitting TRBD1. CDR1 and CDR2 (germline): LNHNV, YYDKDF (reference sequence). The CDR3 is 16 residues long. The J segment lost 5 bases and the V segment lost 5 bases, leaving 14 bases of the junction unmatched. CDR3 sequence reads: CATSVTRQGEGETQYF. The CDR3 nucleotides read TGTGCCACCAGCGTAACTCGACAGGGTGAAGGGGAGACCCAGTACTTC.

The chain couples TRBV13 to TRBJ2-7; 7 nucleotides line up with TRBD2. CDR3 length: 16 amino acids. The junction had 14 bases not matched to a gene; V was cut back by 5 bases and J by 4 bases. CDR1 and CDR2 (germline): PRHDT, FYEKMQ (reference sequence). CDR3 region: CASSPPTSSGRYEQYF. Here the CDR3 DNA reads TGTGCCAGCAGCCCTCCGACTAGCTCGGGTCGGTACGAGCAGTACTTC.

This sequence joins TRBV6-8 and TRBJ2-7, with 7 bases that match TRBD2. Trimming at V came to 0 bases and at J to 2 bases, leaving 7 bases not matched to a gene. The length of the CDR3 is 16 residues. Per germline, CDR1 MNHGY and CDR2 SAAAGT. The CDR3 nucleotides are TGTGCCAGCAGTTACTCGACCCGGACTAGTCCCTACGAGCAGTACTTC. Its protein is CASSYSTRTSPYEQYF.

The CDR3 sequence is CASSLKGGTGVYEQYF. The CDR3 nucleotides read TGTGCCAGCAGCTTAAAAGGAGGGACAGGGGTCTACGAGCAGTACTTC. The chain has TRBV7-2 and TRBJ2-7; TRBD1 matches at 10 bases. Per the germline V gene, CDR1 is SGHTA and CDR2 is FQGNSA. With 2 bases clipped from V and 3 bases from J, the junction kept 7 bases outside the gene matches. The CDR3 is 16 residues long.

This clone was picked up a small number of times. This specimen includes other DNA sequences encoding the same CDR3. This chain links TRBV2 with TRBJ1-5; D ambiguous. Germline CDR1 and CDR2: SNHLY and FYNNEI. The CDR3 contains 13 residues. The germline V and J ends were trimmed by 3 bases and 5 bases, with 8 bases remaining between them. CDR3 nucleotide sequence: TGTGCCAGCAGTGAGGGGAGGTATCAGCCCCAGCATTTT. Encoded protein: CASSEGRYQPQHF.

The chain employs TRBV19 and TRBJ2-1; 7 nucleotides agree with TRBD1. The germline V gene encodes CDR1 LNHDA and CDR2 SQIVND (reference sequence). V was pared by 10 bases and J by 6 bases, with 12 bases of the junction left unmatched. The CDR3 has 14 amino acids. In DNA, the CDR3 is TGTGCCATCGTCGACAGGGTAAGGTCCAATGAGCAGTTCTTC. Amino acids: CAIVDRVRSNEQFF.

J is TRBJ2-5 and V is TRBV10-1; D is possibly TRBD1 (6 bases). Looked up from germline, CDR1 is WNHNN and CDR2 is SYGVQD (reference sequence). Between the trimmed V and J ends, which lost 4 bases and 5 bases, there was a span of 11 bases. This CDR3 spans 13 amino acids. The CDR3 bases are TGCGCCAGCAGTGGACAGGCGGGCGAGACCCAGTACTTC. This translates into CASSGQAGETQYF.

The chain joins TRBV4-3 to TRBJ1-5; possibly TRBD1 for D (6 bases). CDR3 length: 15 residues. The V end was cut by 3 bases, the J end by 4 bases, with 13 bases between. Germline CDR1 is LGHNA and CDR2 is YSLEER. The CDR3 nucleotides are TGCGCCAGCAGCCATGGTTCTCAGGGGAATCAGCCCCAGCATTTT. Translation: CASSHGSQGNQPQHF.

The rearrangement joins TRBV28 to TRBJ1-4; 8 bases line up with TRBD1. CDR3 length: 16 residues. The V gene's germline CDR1 is MDHEN and CDR2 SYDVKM. V gave up 1 base and J gave up 8 bases; unmatched junction bases: 9. In DNA form, the CDR3 reads TGTGCCAGCAGTTTATTCCCCGGACAGGGAAACGAAAAACTGTTTTTT. It specifies CASSLFPGQGNEKLFF.

CDR3 bases: TGTGCCAGCAGCTTAGTTGCAGGGAGGGAATCACCCCTCCACTTT. Amino acid sequence: CASSLVAGRESPLHF. The rearrangement joins TRBV7-2 to TRBJ1-6, with TRBD1 as a possible D gene (5 bases). Trimming took off 1 base at V and 10 bases at J, with 14 bases between the two ends. This CDR3 has 15 amino acids. Germline CDR1 is SGHTA and CDR2 is FQGNSA. Full variable domain (remainder filled in from reference TRBV7-2 and TRBJ1-6): GAGVSQSPSNKVTEKGKDVELRCDPISGHTALYWYRQSLGQGLEFLIYFQGNSAPDKSGLPSDRFSAERTGGSVSTLTIQRTQQEDSAVYLCASSLVAGRESPLHFGNGTRLTVT.

The chain links TRBV7-3 to TRBJ2-3, with TRBD1 identical over 10 bases. J was trimmed by 0 bases and V by 5 bases; bases with no gene match: 5. Germline V gives CDR1 SGHTA, CDR2 FQGTGA. This CDR3 comprises 16 residues. CDR3 sequence reads: CASSRQGAPSTDTQYF. DNA of the CDR3: TGTGCCAGCAGCCGACAGGGGGCGCCGAGCACAGATACGCAGTATTTT.

The sample holds one count of this clone. The V gene is TRBV3-1 (or the pseudogene TRBV3-2), the J gene TRBJ1-2, with 11 bases identical to TRBD1. This CDR3 is 14 amino acids long. Per germline, CDR1 LGHDT and CDR2 YNNKEL (reference sequence). Trimming took 8 bases from V and 5 from J; bases not matched to a gene: 7. The CDR3 loop is CASSDGTGGYGYTF. In nucleotides, the CDR3 is TGTGCCAGCTCCGACGGGACAGGGGGGTATGGCTACACCTTC.

The chain is built from TRBV2 and TRBJ1-3; tentatively, D is TRBD1 (5 bases). V was clipped by 1 base and J by 2 bases, with 6 bases between them. The CDR3 runs to 14 residues. CDR1 SNHLY and CDR2 FYNNEI come from the germline V gene. CDR3 loop: CASSEVRAGNTIYF. CDR3 nucleotide sequence: TGTGCCAGCAGTGAAGTCAGGGCTGGAAACACCATATATTTT.

This chain's CDR3 is CSARAQETQYF. In nucleotides, the CDR3 is TGCAGTGCTAGGGCCCAAGAGACCCAGTACTTC. The chain has TRBV20-1 and TRBJ2-5; no reliable D call. The length of the CDR3 is 11 residues. V lost 3 bases to trimming and J lost 1 base, with 3 bases between them. Germline values: CDR1 DFQATT, CDR2 SNEGSKA (reference sequence).

V gene TRBV7-9 combines with J gene TRBJ2-5, with 7 bases fitting TRBD1. The junction had 4 bases not matched to a gene; V was cut back by 2 bases and J by 1 base. CDR1 SEHNR and CDR2 FQNEAQ come from the germline V gene (reference sequence). The CDR3 extends over 15 amino acids. The CDR3 here is CASSLTGVIQETQYF. The CDR3 coding sequence is TGTGCCAGCAGCTTAACAGGGGTTATCCAAGAGACCCAGTACTTC.

This clone was observed a single time. The chain uses TRBV4-3 and TRBJ2-1, with 9 bases matching TRBD2. V shed 0 bases and J 0 bases; nucleotides not matched to a gene: 9. Per germline, CDR1 LGHNA and CDR2 YSLEER. The length of the CDR3 is 19 residues. CDR3 sequence reads: CASSQEDIAGGSSYNEQFF. In DNA form, the CDR3 reads TGCGCCAGCAGCCAAGAAGATATCGCGGGGGGGAGCTCCTACAATGAGCAGTTCTTC.

This chain links TRBV7-8 with TRBJ2-1, with TRBD1 matching over 7 bases. Per the germline V gene, CDR1 is SGHVS and CDR2 is FQNEAQ. CDR3 length equals 16 residues. The ends lost 0 bases at V and 3 bases at J; junction bases unmatched: 5. CDR3 DNA: TGTGCCAGCAGCTTAGCGACAGGGATCTTCTACAATGAGCAGTTCTTC. This encodes CASSLATGIFYNEQFF.

The chain is built from TRBV18 and TRBJ2-5; perhaps TRBD2 as D (5 bases). V dropped 1 base and J dropped 5 bases, with 11 bases sitting between them. This CDR3 has 14 residues. Per the germline V gene, CDR1 is KGHSH and CDR2 is LQKENI. The CDR3 nucleotides are TGTGCCAGCTCACCACTCCGGGGTTCGGAGACCCAGTACTTC. It yields the protein CASSPLRGSETQYF.

V usage is TRBV10-3 and J usage is TRBJ2-1; a possible D gene is TRBD2 (6 bases). This CDR3 is 12 amino acids long. CDR1 is ENHRY, CDR2 SYGVKD, per germline. The V and J ends lost 0 bases and 14 bases respectively, with 11 bases between them. The CDR3 reads CAISESGRLEFF. CDR3 bases: TGTGCCATCAGTGAGTCAGGGAGACTAGAGTTCTTC.

The rearrangement uses TRBV2 and TRBJ1-4, with D possibly being TRBD1 (6 bases). V lost 3 bases and J lost 2, with 10 bases in between. This CDR3 comprises 15 residues. The germline V gene encodes CDR1 SNHLY and CDR2 FYNNEI. In DNA, the CDR3 is TGTGCCAGCAGTGATGAGGGGGAGACTAATGAAAAACTGTTTTTT. Translating gives CASSDEGETNEKLFF.

This rearrangement joins TRBV10-3 to TRBJ2-1; D is possibly TRBD1 (6 bases). From germline, CDR1 is ENHRY and CDR2 SYGVKD. The length of the CDR3 is 12 residues. Trimming shortened V by 3 bases and J by 8 bases, and 8 bases separated the two germline ends. The CDR3 bases are TGTGCCATCAGTGACACAGGGTATGAGCAGTTCTTC. It specifies CAISDTGYEQFF.

The rearrangement joins TRBV3-1 (or the pseudogene TRBV3-2) to TRBJ1-2; possible D gene TRBD1, 5 bases. V lost 4 bases to trimming and J lost 2 bases, with 17 bases between them. Germline lookup yields CDR1 LGHDT and CDR2 YNNKEL (reference sequence). The CDR3 sequence is 16 residues long. Written as DNA, the CDR3 is TGTGCCAGCAGCCCCACCCAACAGGTTATCAACTATGGCTACACCTTC. It specifies CASSPTQQVINYGYTF.

The J gene is TRBJ2-5, the V gene TRBV30, with 9 bases fitting TRBD1. The CDR3 is 13 residues long. The junction had 6 bases not matched to a gene; V was cut back by 5 bases and J by 5 bases. The germline V gene encodes CDR1 GTSNPN and CDR2 SVGIG (reference sequence). The CDR3 loop is CAWGTGRSETQYF. CDR3 DNA: TGTGCCTGGGGGACAGGGCGATCGGAGACCCAGTACTTC. Full variable domain (missing parts from reference TRBV30 and TRBJ2-5): SQTIHQWPATLVQPVGSPLSLECTVEGTSNPNLYWYRQAAGRGLQLLFYSVGIGQISSEVPQNLSASRPQDRQFILSSKKLLLSDSGFYLCAWGTGRSETQYFGPGTRLLVL.

V usage is TRBV18 and J usage is TRBJ1-5; D is uncertain. CDR3 length: 16 residues. The germline gives CDR1 KGHSH, CDR2 LQKENI. Trimming pared 0 bases from V and 0 bases from J, leaving 9 bases between. As DNA, the CDR3 is TGTGCCAGCTCACCACCGGGGAGAGATAGCAATCAGCCCCAGCATTTT. Translation: CASSPPGRDSNQPQHF.